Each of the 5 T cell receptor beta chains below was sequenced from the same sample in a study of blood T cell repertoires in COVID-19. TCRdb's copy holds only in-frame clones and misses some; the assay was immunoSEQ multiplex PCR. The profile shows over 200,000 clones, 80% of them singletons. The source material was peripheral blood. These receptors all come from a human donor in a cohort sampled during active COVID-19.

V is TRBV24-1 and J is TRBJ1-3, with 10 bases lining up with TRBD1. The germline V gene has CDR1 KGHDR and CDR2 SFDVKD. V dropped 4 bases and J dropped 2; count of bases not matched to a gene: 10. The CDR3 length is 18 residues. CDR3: CATSELRQGAIAGNTIYF. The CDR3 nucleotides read TGTGCCACCAGTGAATTGAGACAGGGGGCAATAGCTGGAAACACCATATATTTT.

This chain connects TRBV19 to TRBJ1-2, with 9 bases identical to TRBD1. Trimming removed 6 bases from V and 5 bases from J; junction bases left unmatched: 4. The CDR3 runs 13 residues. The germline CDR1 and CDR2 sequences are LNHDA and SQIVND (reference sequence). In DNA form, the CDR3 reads TGTGCCAGTAGATACAGGGGGCGGTATGGCTACACCTTC. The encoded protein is CASRYRGRYGYTF. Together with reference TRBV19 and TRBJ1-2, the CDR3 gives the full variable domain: DGGITQSPKYLFRKEGQNVTLSCEQNLNHDAMYWYRQDPGQGLRLIYYSQIVNDFQKGDIAEGYSVSREKKESFPLTVTSAQKNPTAFYLCASRYRGRYGYTFGSGTRLTVV.

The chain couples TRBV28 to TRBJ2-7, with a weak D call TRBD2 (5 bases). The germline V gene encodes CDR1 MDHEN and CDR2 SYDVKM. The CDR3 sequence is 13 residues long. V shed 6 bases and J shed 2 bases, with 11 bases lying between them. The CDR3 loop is CASSRTYTYEQYF. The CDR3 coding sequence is TGTGCCAGCAGCCGGACTTACACCTACGAGCAGTACTTC.

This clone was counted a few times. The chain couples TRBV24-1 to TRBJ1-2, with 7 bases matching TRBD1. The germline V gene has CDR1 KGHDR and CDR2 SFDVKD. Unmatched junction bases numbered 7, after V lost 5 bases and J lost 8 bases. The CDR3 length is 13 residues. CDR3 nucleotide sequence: TGTGCCACCAGTGTGAGGGGGCAAGGAGGCTACACCTTC. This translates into CATSVRGQGGYTF.

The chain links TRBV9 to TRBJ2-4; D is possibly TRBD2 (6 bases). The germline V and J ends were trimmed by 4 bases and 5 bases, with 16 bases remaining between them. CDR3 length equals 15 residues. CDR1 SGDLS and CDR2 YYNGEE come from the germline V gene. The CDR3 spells CASSPGVLPQNIQYF. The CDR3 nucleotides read TGTGCCAGCAGCCCGGGGGTCCTACCCCAAAACATTCAGTACTTC.